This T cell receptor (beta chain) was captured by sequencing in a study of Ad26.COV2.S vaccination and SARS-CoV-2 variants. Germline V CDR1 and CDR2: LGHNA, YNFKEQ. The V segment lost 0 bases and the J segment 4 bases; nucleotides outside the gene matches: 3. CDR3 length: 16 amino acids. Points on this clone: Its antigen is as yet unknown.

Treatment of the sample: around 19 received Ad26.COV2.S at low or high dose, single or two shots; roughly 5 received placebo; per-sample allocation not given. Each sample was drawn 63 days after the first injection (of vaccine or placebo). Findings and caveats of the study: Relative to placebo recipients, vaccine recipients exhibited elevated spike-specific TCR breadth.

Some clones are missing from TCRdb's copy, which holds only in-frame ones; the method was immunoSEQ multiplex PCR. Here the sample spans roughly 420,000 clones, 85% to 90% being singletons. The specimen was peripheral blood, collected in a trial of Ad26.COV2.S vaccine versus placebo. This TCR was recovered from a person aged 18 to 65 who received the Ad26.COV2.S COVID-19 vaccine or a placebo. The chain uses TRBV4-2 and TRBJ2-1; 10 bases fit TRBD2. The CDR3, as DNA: TGTGCCAGCAGCCAAGAGTCTAGCGGGGGTTACAATGAGCAGTTCTTC. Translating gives CASSQESSGGYNEQFF.